This entry concerns a single T cell receptor beta chain. The antigen remains unidentified. This sample is drawn from a study of shared clonotypes between healthy human individuals. Study-level results: Sequencing of the sorted subsets was shown by rarefaction to be incomplete despite large depth. Clonotype sharing among donors, it was expected, would be affected by sequencing depth. The generation probabilities recorded for non-shared clonotypes fell below those of clonotypes shared by all four donors. Researchers sampled only blood; tissue repertoires likely differ.

Using immunoSEQ multiplex PCR, the repertoire was profiled, and TCRdb retains in-frame clones only, with some absent. This sample has some 2.1 million clones, with 90% to 95% found just once. In the naive CD8 group, cells lacked CD45RO and were positively selected for CCR7, so terminally differentiated effector memory CD45RA+ cells were left out. The CDR3 covers 19 residues. J lost 2 bases, V lost 3 bases, and 9 bases had no gene match. CDR1 is LNHNV, CDR2 YYDKDF, per germline (reference sequence). The sample consisted of naive CD8+ T cells from PBMCs. The chain recombines TRBV15 with TRBJ2-1; 14 bases fit TRBD2. The clonotype was recovered from a man younger than 35 in good health. Some clones in this sample may be carry-over from other donors' samples. CDR3 sequence reads: CATSRGLAGEIGTYNEQFF. CDR3 nucleotides: TGTGCCACCAGCAGGGGACTAGCGGGAGAGATAGGAACCTACAATGAGCAGTTCTTC.